This TCR beta chain was captured in a study of blood T cell repertoires in COVID-19. Background on the study: Samples came from the United States, Italy and Spain, spanning acute and convalescent COVID-19. Sources were T cells, B-cell-depleted T cells, or PBMCs; the material itself was cDNA or gDNA.

Residents of about 25 US areas, aged about 18 to 89 years, made up the participants. Sequenced by immunoSEQ multiplex PCR; TCRdb stores in-frame clones only, minus some. The profile shows hundreds of thousands of clones, about 88% of them singletons. The CDR3 is made up of 14 amino acids. CDR1 and CDR2 from the germline V gene are MDHEN and SYDVKM. With 11 bases removed from V and 0 bases from J, the gap between germline ends came to 14 bases. The J gene is TRBJ2-1, the V gene TRBV28; D is perhaps TRBD2 (6 bases). Material: PBMCs or T cells enriched from blood (not recorded which). This receptor was obtained from a woman between 45 and 60 years old who had recovered from COVID-19. CDR3 bases: TGTGCCGCCAGAGGAGGGAGCTCCTACAATGAGCAGTTCTTC. Translated: CAARGGSSYNEQFF.